This entry lists 14 T cell receptor beta chains sequenced from one sample in a study of beta chain features in type 1 diabetes. Reverse transcribing all isolated RNA meant expressed TCRB transcripts were sequenced. Profiled with immunoSEQ multiplex PCR; TCRdb holds only in-frame clones, not every one. The data contain tens of thousands of clones, roughly 45% of them singletons. Sequenced sample: stem cell memory CD4+ T cells from blood. These receptors came from a woman in her twenties or thirties in good health.

The V gene is TRBV27, the J gene TRBJ1-5, with a possible D match to TRBD1 (5 bases). Germline V gene data show CDR1 as MNHEY and CDR2 as SMNVEV (reference sequence). This CDR3 has 15 residues. V was shortened by 10 bases and J by 7 bases, with 23 bases between the two germline ends. CDR3 sequence: CATRSAQGSNQPQHF. CDR3 bases: TGTGCCACCAGGTCCGCCCAGGGATCAAACCAGCCCCAGCATTTT.

On this clone itself: Other nucleotide sequences in the sample specify the same CDR3. The chain employs TRBV9 and TRBJ2-1; tentative D call: TRBD2 (5 bases). The V gene's germline CDR1 is SGDLS and CDR2 YYNGEE. Trimming shortened V by 0 bases and J by 1 base, and 11 bases separated the two germline ends. The CDR3 is 16 residues long. The CDR3 sequence: CASSVGGSGSYNEQFF. In DNA, the CDR3 is TGTGCCAGCAGCGTAGGAGGGTCCGGGTCCTACAATGAGCAGTTCTTC.

This clone was counted between two and nine times. CDR3 DNA sequence: TGTGCCAGCAGCCAGAGGTGGGGGACTAGCTCCTACAATGAGCAGTTCTTC. Its protein is CASSQRWGTSSYNEQFF. The J gene is TRBJ2-1, the V gene TRBV27; TRBD2 aligns across 8 bases. Germline-derived CDR1 and CDR2 are MNHEY and SMNVEV (reference sequence). After removal of 6 bases from V and 0 bases from J, the junction contained 10 bases not matched to a gene. The CDR3 is made up of 17 amino acids.

This rearrangement joins TRBV6-1 to TRBJ2-3, with D hard to call. This CDR3 contains 16 residues. Trimming cost V 6 bases and J 1 base, with 17 bases left between them. The germline V gene encodes CDR1 MNHNS and CDR2 SASEGT. The DNA for the CDR3 is TGTGCCAGCAGCGAAACTATGGCCTTGGGCACAGATACGCAGTATTTT. Protein product: CASSETMALGTDTQYF.

This chain connects TRBV19 to TRBJ2-1, with D perhaps TRBD1 (5 bases). With 0 bases removed from V and 4 bases from J, the gap between germline ends came to 10 bases. Germline V gene data show CDR1 as LNHDA and CDR2 as SQIVND (reference sequence). The CDR3 contains 15 residues. CDR3 sequence reads: CASSIEYGHYNEQFF. CDR3 nucleotide sequence: TGTGCCAGTAGTATAGAATACGGACATTACAATGAGCAGTTCTTC.

In its sample, this clone was seen a few times. V usage is TRBV7-2 and J usage is TRBJ2-1; tentative D call: TRBD2 (6 bases). Trimming shortened V by 5 bases and J by 2 bases, and 16 bases separated the two germline ends. The germline V gene has CDR1 SGHTA and CDR2 FQGNSA. The CDR3 length is 16 residues. This chain's CDR3 is CASSRPSGWAYNEQFF. The CDR3 nucleotides are TGTGCCAGCAGCAGGCCCAGCGGGTGGGCCTACAATGAGCAGTTCTTC.

The CDR3 region has the DNA TGCGCCAGCAGCCAAGAACGGAGCGCTGCAACTAATGAAAAACTGTTTTTT. Its translation is CASSQERSAATNEKLFF. The V gene is TRBV4-3, the J gene TRBJ1-4; unclear D gene. CDR3 length equals 17 residues. V lost 0 bases and J 0 bases, leaving 11 bases between the germline ends. CDR1 and CDR2 (germline): LGHNA, YSLEER.

The V gene is TRBV28, the J gene TRBJ2-1; TRBD1 aligns across 7 bases. The CDR3 runs 15 residues. CDR1 MDHEN and CDR2 SYDVKM come from the germline V gene. V trimming: 3 bases; J trimming: 8 bases; junction bases outside the gene matches: 10. The CDR3 here is CASSLAATGVDEQFF. CDR3 sequence (DNA): TGTGCCAGCAGTTTGGCGGCAACAGGGGTCGATGAGCAGTTCTTC.

This clone was detected a few times. This rearrangement joins TRBV6-1 to TRBJ2-1, with 7 bases fitting TRBD1. Trimming took 6 bases from V and 7 from J; bases not matched to a gene: 9. This CDR3 is 14 amino acids long. The germline gives CDR1 MNHNS, CDR2 SASEGT. The CDR3 DNA sequence: TGTGCCAGCAGGGTGGGGGACAGTCATAATGAGCAGTTCTTC. It encodes CASRVGDSHNEQFF.

This clone was recorded a few times. V usage is TRBV7-2 and J usage is TRBJ2-7, with TRBD2 matching over 15 bases. The CDR3 has 17 amino acids. The V segment lost 2 bases and the J segment 4 bases; nucleotides outside the gene matches: 6. Germline V gene sequence: CDR1 SGHTA, CDR2 FQGNSA. This chain's CDR3 is CASSLPGLAGGLYEQYF. CDR3 coding DNA: TGTGCCAGCAGCTTACCGGGACTAGCGGGAGGACTTTACGAGCAGTACTTC.

The table lists this clone with a count of one. The chain uses TRBV5-4 and TRBJ2-1, with 11 bases aligning to TRBD2. This CDR3 is built from 16 residues. Trimming removed 0 bases from V and 6 bases from J; junction bases left unmatched: 5. Germline V CDR1 and CDR2: SGHNT, YYREEE (reference sequence). The CDR3 protein is CASSLGHGTSGNEQFF. Written as DNA, the CDR3 is TGTGCCAGCAGCTTGGGGCACGGGACTAGCGGCAATGAGCAGTTCTTC.

The chain combines TRBV7-9 with TRBJ1-2, with 12 bases that match TRBD1. Germline V gene data show CDR1 as SEHNR and CDR2 as FQNEAQ (reference sequence). The junction had 13 bases not matched to a gene; V was cut back by 6 bases and J by 8 bases. The CDR3 extends over 16 amino acids. This chain's CDR3 is CASSRGQGAATSGYTF. The CDR3 region has the DNA TGTGCCAGCAGTCGGGGACAGGGGGCTGCCACTTCCGGCTACACCTTC.

This chain links TRBV11-2 with TRBJ2-5, with D possibly TRBD2 on 5 matching bases. In germline, CDR1 is SGHAT, CDR2 FQNNGV. V lost 5 bases and J lost 6, with 19 bases in between. The CDR3 totals 15 residues. CDR3 amino acids: CASSSQSGAGKTQYF. The CDR3 DNA reads TGTGCCAGCAGCAGCCAATCCGGAGCCGGGAAGACCCAGTACTTC.

This clone came up a few times. The germline gene is not matched at one end of the junction; a read error may be the cause. The V gene is TRBV28, the J gene TRBJ1-5, with D unclear. The CDR3 extends over 12 amino acids. The V gene's germline CDR1 is MDHEN and CDR2 SYDVKM. CDR3 in DNA: TGTGCCAGCCATGAGGGCGTTCGGCCCCAGCATTTC. Protein sequence: CASHEGVRPQHF.